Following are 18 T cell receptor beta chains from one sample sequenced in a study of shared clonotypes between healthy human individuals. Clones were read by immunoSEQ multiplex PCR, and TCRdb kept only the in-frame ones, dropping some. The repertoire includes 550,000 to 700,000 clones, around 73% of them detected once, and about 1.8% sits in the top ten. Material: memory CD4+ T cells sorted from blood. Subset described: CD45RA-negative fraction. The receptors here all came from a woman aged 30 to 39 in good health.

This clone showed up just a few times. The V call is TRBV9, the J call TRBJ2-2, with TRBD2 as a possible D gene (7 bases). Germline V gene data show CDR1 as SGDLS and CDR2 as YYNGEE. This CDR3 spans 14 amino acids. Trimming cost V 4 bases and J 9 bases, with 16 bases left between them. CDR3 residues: CASSPFPGGRELFF. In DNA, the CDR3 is TGTGCCAGCAGCCCTTTCCCGGGGGGCAGGGAGCTGTTTTTT.

In nucleotides, the CDR3 is TGTGCCAGCAGTGGGCAGGGGAATAGCAATCAGCCCCAGCATTTT. Protein: CASSGQGNSNQPQHF. This chain connects TRBV2 to TRBJ1-5, with a tentative D call TRBD1 (6 bases). The CDR3 runs 15 residues. Trimming cost V 4 bases and J 0 bases, with 10 bases left between them. CDR1 and CDR2 (germline): SNHLY, FYNNEI.

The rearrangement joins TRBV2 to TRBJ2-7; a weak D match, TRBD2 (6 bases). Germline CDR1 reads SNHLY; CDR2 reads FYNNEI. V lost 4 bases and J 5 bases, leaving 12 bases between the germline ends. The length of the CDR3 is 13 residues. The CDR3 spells CASSAEGFHEQYF. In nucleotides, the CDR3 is TGTGCCAGCAGTGCGGAGGGATTCCACGAGCAGTACTTC.

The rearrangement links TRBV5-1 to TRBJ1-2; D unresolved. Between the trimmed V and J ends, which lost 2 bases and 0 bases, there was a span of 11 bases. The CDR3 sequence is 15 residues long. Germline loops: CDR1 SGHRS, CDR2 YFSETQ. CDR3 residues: CASSFSVEANYGYTF. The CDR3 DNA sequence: TGCGCCAGCAGCTTTTCAGTGGAAGCTAACTATGGCTACACCTTC.

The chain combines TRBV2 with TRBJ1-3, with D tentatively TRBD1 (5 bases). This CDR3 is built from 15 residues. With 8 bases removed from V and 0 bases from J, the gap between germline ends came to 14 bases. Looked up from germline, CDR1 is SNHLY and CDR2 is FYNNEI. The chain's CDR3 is CASQGPQTSGNTIYF. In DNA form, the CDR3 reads TGTGCCAGCCAGGGCCCCCAAACCTCTGGAAACACCATATATTTT.

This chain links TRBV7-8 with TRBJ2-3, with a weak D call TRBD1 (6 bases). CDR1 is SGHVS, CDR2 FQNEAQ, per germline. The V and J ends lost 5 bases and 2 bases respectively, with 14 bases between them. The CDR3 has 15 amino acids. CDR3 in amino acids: CASSPWTANTDTQYF. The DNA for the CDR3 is TGTGCCAGCAGCCCCTGGACAGCGAACACAGATACGCAGTATTTT. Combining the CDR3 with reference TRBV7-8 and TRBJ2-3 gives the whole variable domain GAGVSQSPRYKVAKRGQDVALRCDPISGHVSLFWYQQALGQGPEFLTYFQNEAQLDKSGLPSDRFFAERPEGSVSTLKIQRTQQEDSAVYLCASSPWTANTDTQYFGPGTRLTVL.

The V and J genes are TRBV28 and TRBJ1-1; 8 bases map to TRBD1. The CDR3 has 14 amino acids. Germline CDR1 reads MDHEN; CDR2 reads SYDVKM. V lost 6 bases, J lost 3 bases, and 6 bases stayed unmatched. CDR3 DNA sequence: TGTGCCAGCAGACGTGGACAGGGAGACACTGAAGCTTTCTTT. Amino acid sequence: CASRRGQGDTEAFF. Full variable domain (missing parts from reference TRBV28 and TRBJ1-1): DVKVTQSSRYLVKRTGEKVFLECVQDMDHENMFWYRQDPGLGLRLIYFSYDVKMKEKGDIPEGYSVSREKKERFSLILESASTNQTSMYLCASRRGQGDTEAFFGQGTRLTVV.

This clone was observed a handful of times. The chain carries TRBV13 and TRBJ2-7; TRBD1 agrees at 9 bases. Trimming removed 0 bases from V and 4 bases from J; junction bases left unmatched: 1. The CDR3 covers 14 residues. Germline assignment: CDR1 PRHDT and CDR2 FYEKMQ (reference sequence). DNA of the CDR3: TGTGCCAGCAGCTTAGGGGACAGGGGTTACGAGCAGTACTTC. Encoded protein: CASSLGDRGYEQYF.

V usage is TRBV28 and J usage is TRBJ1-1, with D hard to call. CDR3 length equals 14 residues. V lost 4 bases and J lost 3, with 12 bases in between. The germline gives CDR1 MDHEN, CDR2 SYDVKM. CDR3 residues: CASSSQGSDTEAFF. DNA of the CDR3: TGTGCCAGCAGTTCCCAAGGGTCCGACACTGAAGCTTTCTTT.

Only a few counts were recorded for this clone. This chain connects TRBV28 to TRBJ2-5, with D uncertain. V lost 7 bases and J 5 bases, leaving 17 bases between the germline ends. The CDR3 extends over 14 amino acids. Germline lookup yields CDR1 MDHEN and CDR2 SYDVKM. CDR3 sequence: CASNLVDLPETQYF. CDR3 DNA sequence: TGTGCCAGCAACCTCGTCGACCTCCCGGAGACCCAGTACTTC.

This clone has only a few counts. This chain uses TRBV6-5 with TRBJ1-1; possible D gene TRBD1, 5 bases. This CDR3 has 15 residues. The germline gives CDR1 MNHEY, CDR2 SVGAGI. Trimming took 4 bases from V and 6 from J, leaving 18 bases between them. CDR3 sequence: CASSFPGRGQSEAFF. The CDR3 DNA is TGTGCCAGCAGTTTCCCGGGACGGGGCCAGTCTGAAGCTTTCTTT.

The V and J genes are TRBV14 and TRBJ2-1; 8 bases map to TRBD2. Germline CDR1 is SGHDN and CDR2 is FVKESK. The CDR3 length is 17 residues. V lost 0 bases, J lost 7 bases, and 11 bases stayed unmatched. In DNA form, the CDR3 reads TGTGCCAGCAGCCAAGATATCACGGGAGGGCCGTCGAATGAGCAGTTCTTC. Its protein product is CASSQDITGGPSNEQFF.

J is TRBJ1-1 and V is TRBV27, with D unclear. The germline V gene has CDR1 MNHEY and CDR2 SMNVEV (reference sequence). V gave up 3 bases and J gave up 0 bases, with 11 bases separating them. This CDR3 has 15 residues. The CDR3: CASSLEGHMNTEAFF. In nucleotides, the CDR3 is TGTGCCAGCAGTTTGGAAGGGCACATGAACACTGAAGCTTTCTTT.

Written as DNA, the CDR3 is TGTGCCAGCAGACAGGACAGGGGGCATGGCTACACCTTC. Encoded protein: CASRQDRGHGYTF. V is TRBV28 and J is TRBJ1-2, with 11 nucleotides matching TRBD1. V lost 6 bases to trimming and J lost 6 bases; unmatched junction nucleotides: 3. CDR3 length: 13 residues. Looked up from germline, CDR1 is MDHEN and CDR2 is SYDVKM.

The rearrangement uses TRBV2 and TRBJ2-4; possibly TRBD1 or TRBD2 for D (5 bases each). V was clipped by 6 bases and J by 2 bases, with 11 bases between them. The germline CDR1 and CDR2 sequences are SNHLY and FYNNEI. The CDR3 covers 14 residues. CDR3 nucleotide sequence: TGTGCCAGCAGCGTCCAGGGACCCAAAAACATTCAGTACTTC. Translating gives CASSVQGPKNIQYF.

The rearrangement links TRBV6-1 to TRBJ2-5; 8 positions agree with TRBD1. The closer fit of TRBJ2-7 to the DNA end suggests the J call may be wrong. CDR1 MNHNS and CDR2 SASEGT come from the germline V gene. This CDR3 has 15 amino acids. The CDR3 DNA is TGTGCCAGCAGTCCCTATGACAGGGGAGCCTACGAGCAGTACTTC. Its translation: CASSPYDRGAYEQYF.

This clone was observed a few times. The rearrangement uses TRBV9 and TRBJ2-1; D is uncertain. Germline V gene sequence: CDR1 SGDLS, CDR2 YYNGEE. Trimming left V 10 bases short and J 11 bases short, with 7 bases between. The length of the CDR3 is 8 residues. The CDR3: CAHQKQFF. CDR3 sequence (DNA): TGTGCCCACCAGAAGCAGTTCTTC.

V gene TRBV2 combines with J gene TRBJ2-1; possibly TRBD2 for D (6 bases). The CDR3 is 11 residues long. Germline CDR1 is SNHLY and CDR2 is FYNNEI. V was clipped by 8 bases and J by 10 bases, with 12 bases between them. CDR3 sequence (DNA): TGTGCCAGCTCAACAGGACTAGAGCAGTTCTTC. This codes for CASSTGLEQFF.